This T cell receptor beta chain was captured by sequencing in a study of blood T cell repertoires in COVID-19. V lost 5 bases to trimming and J lost 6 bases, with 10 bases between them. This CDR3 is 12 amino acids long. The data were produced by immunoSEQ multiplex PCR, yet TCRdb's version contains in-frame clones alone and is incomplete. The table lists approximately 200,000 clones, approximately 88% of them singletons. Ages ranged from about 18 to 89 years, with residence in fewer than 25 US areas. Assignments of participants to cohorts depended upon their own reported clinical history. Exposed study participants had met a COVID-19 case within 2 weeks before entry.

This clonotype was sampled from a woman aged 25 to 39 who had been exposed to COVID-19. V is TRBV12-3 or TRBV12-4 and J is TRBJ1-1, with D perhaps matching TRBD1 (6 bases). Sample: PBMCs or T cells enriched from blood (not recorded which). The CDR3 DNA reads TGTGCCAGCAGTCCACAGGGATCTGAAGCTTTCTTT. This gives the protein CASSPQGSEAFF.